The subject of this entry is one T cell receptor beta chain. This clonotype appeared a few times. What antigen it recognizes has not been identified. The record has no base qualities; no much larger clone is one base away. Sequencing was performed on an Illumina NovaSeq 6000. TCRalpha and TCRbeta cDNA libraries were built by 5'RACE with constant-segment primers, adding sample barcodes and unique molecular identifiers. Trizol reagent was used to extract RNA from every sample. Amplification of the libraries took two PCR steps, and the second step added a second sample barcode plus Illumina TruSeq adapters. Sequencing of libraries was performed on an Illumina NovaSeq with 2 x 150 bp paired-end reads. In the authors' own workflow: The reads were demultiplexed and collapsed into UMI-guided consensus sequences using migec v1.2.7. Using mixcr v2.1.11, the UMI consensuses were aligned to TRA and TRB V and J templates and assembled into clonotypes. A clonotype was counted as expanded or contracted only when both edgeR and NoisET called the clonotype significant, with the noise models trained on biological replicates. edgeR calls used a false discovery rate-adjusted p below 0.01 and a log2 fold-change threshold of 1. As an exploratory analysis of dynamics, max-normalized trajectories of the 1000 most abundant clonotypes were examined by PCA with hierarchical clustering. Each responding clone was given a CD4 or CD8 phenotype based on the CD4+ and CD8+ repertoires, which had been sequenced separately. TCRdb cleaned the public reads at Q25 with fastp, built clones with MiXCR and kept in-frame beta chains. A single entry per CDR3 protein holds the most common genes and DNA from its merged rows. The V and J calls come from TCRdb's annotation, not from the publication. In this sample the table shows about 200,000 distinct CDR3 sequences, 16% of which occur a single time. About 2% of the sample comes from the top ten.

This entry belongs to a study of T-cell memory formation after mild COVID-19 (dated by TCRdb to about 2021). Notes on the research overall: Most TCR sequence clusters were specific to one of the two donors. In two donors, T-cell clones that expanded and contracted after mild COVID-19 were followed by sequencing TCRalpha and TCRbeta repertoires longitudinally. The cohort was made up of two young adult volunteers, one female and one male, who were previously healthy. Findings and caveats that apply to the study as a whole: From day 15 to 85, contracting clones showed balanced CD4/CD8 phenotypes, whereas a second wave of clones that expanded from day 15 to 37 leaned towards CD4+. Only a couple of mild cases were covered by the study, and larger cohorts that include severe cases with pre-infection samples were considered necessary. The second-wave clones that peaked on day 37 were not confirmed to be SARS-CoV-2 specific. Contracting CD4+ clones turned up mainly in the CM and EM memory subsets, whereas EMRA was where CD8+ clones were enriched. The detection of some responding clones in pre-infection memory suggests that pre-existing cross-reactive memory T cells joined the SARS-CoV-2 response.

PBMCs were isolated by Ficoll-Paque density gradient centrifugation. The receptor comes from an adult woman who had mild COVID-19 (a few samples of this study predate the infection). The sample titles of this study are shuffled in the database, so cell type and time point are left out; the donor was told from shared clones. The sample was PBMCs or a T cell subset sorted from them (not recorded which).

The CDR3 protein sequence reads: CASSLQGWYEQYF. The nucleotide sequence reads TGTGCCAGCTCACTACAGGGGTGGTACGAGCAGTACTTC. The chain was built from TRBV18 and TRBJ2-7, and 7 junctional nucleotides match TRBD1. From the cysteine through the phenylalanine, the CDR3 covers 13 amino acids. Only the CDR3 DNA stays, 39 bases, in frame from base 1. The germline V gene yields KGHSH for CDR1 and LQKENI for CDR2. Unmatched junction bases come to 4, with V trimmed by 4 bases and J by 4 bases.